This T cell receptor (beta chain) came from a study of regulatory T cells in long-lasting Graves disease. This clonotype showed up just a few times. Construction of TCR beta libraries relied on iRepertoire HTBI primers and on Arm-PCR targeting CDR3 regions. TCRdb reprocessed the multiplex PCR reads via MiXCR and lists one record per CDR3 protein. Counted here are more than 650,000 distinct CDR3 sequences, 30% occurring once; the ten biggest clones make up about 40%. Stated time point: persistent/refractory GD, antithyroid drugs over 5 years with positive TRAb. PBMC-derived RNA was used for the TCR library. V lost 5 bases to trimming and J lost 0 bases, with 15 bases between them. The CDR3 is made up of 16 amino acids.

This specimen was peripheral blood mononuclear cells (PBMCs), taken when the disease was refractory, from a patient treated with antithyroid drugs. The chain is built from TRBV12-3 or TRBV12-4 and TRBJ2-3; no definite D call. This TCR derives from a female donor with Graves disease. CDR3 loop: CASSLDTFTSTDTQYF. Written as DNA, the CDR3 is TGTGCCAGCAGTCTTGACACCTTTACTAGCACAGATACGCAGTATTTT.